The 21 T cell receptor beta chains presented below share a single source sample, sequenced in a study of Ad26.COV2.S vaccination and SARS-CoV-2 variants (dated by TCRdb to about 2021). The method behind the library was the immunoSEQ multiplex PCR assay. The table was pulled from immuneACCESS by TCRdb, which kept in-frame rearrangements only. Such tables lose some clones; where checked, under half of the loss comes from unresolved V genes, and the rest has no known cause. The sample data list roughly 180,000 clones, and 87% of these were observed just once. The leading ten clones occupy less than 6% of the sample. The sample's time point label, in plain terms: individuals recovered from natural SARS-CoV-2 infection. This material consisted of peripheral blood, taken after recovery from COVID-19. Receptor source: a human donor who had recovered from COVID-19.

Only a few counts were recorded for this clone. The gene calls are TRBV7-8 and TRBJ2-7; 7 nucleotides agree with TRBD2. The CDR3 runs to 15 residues. The J segment lost 4 bases and the V segment lost 1 base, leaving 7 bases of the junction unmatched. Germline V CDR1 and CDR2: SGHVS, FQNEAQ. Written as DNA, the CDR3 is TGTGCCAGCAGCTTAGTACTAGCGATAGCATACGAGCAGTACTTC. Its protein product is CASSLVLAIAYEQYF.

The chain is built from TRBV7-9 and TRBJ2-5; D is tentatively TRBD1 or TRBD2 (6 bases each). The CDR3 extends over 16 amino acids. V lost 7 bases and J lost 4, with 22 bases in between. From germline, CDR1 is SEHNR and CDR2 FQNEAQ (reference sequence). CDR3 in amino acids: CASKEGGSPTTETQYF. CDR3 nucleotide sequence: TGTGCCAGCAAAGAAGGGGGGAGTCCTACCACAGAGACCCAGTACTTC.

The CDR3 is CASSLRAGSGTGELFF. The CDR3 nucleotides read TGCGCCAGCAGCTTGAGGGCAGGGTCGGGAACCGGGGAGCTGTTTTTT. J is TRBJ2-2 and V is TRBV5-1; either TRBD1 or TRBD2 may fit D (5 bases each). The V and J ends lost 1 base and 5 bases respectively, with 15 bases between them. The germline gives CDR1 SGHRS, CDR2 YFSETQ. This CDR3 spans 16 amino acids. Full variable domain (missing parts from reference TRBV5-1 and TRBJ2-2): KAGVTQTPRYLIKTRGQQVTLSCSPISGHRSVSWYQQTPGQGLQFLFEYFSETQRNKGNFPGRFSGRQFSNSRSEMNVSTLELGDSALYLCASSLRAGSGTGELFFGEGSRLTVL.

The chain is built from TRBV7-9 and TRBJ1-3; D remains unclear. CDR1 and CDR2 from the germline V gene are SEHNR and FQNEAQ (reference sequence). This CDR3 comprises 19 residues. Trimming removed 7 bases from V and 0 bases from J, with 25 bases in between. The CDR3 DNA sequence: TGTGCCAGCATTCCCGGACGGGGAAGCCTCAGTCGCTCTGGAAACACCATATATTTT. Protein product: CASIPGRGSLSRSGNTIYF.

The V call is TRBV7-8, the J call TRBJ2-1; TRBD2 matches 7 bases. CDR3 length: 14 residues. V gave up 7 bases and J gave up 8 bases; unmatched junction bases: 11. The germline CDR1 and CDR2 sequences are SGHVS and FQNEAQ. The CDR3 DNA sequence: TGTGCCAGCACCGGAAGCGGGGTTGGAGATGAGCAGTTCTTC. Residues: CASTGSGVGDEQFF.

The chain has TRBV5-1 and TRBJ2-1; 13 bases are shared with TRBD2. This CDR3 comprises 18 residues. V was clipped by 1 base and J by 0 bases; unmatched bases: 4. Germline loops: CDR1 SGHRS, CDR2 YFSETQ. The CDR3 spells CASSLSLAGGSSYNEQFF. The CDR3 DNA reads as TGCGCCAGCAGCTTGTCACTAGCGGGAGGGAGCTCCTACAATGAGCAGTTCTTC. The whole variable domain, remainder taken from reference TRBV5-1 and TRBJ2-1, is KAGVTQTPRYLIKTRGQQVTLSCSPISGHRSVSWYQQTPGQGLQFLFEYFSETQRNKGNFPGRFSGRQFSNSRSEMNVSTLELGDSALYLCASSLSLAGGSSYNEQFFGPGTRLTVL.

This clone was counted once. This rearrangement joins TRBV6-5 to TRBJ2-1; 10 bases line up with TRBD2. Looked up from germline, CDR1 is MNHEY and CDR2 is SVGAGI. The CDR3 has 16 amino acids. V was pared by 0 bases and J by 7 bases, with 6 bases of the junction left unmatched. For the CDR3, the DNA is TGTGCCAGCAGTTACTCGAGCGGGAGGGCCAGGAATGAGCAGTTCTTC. It codes for CASSYSSGRARNEQFF.

J is TRBJ1-2 and V is TRBV4-1; 11 nucleotides match TRBD1. CDR3 length: 17 residues. V lost 4 bases to trimming and J lost 2 bases; unmatched junction nucleotides: 9. Germline V gives CDR1 MGHRA, CDR2 YSYEKL. The CDR3: CASSPAGTGGSNYGYTF. The CDR3 bases are TGCGCCAGCAGCCCTGCCGGGACAGGGGGATCGAACTATGGCTACACCTTC.

The V and J genes are TRBV11-2 and TRBJ1-5, with a weak D call TRBD1 (5 bases). The CDR3 spans 14 residues. Trimming shortened V by 0 bases and J by 2 bases, and 5 bases separated the two germline ends. The germline V gene has CDR1 SGHAT and CDR2 FQNNGV. The CDR3: CASSLDRGNQPQHF. The DNA of the CDR3 is TGTGCCAGCAGCTTAGACAGGGGCAATCAGCCCCAGCATTTT.

The chain links TRBV2 to TRBJ2-2; 14 nucleotides match TRBD2. This CDR3 has 17 amino acids. V was clipped by 4 bases and J by 5 bases; unmatched bases: 6. Germline CDR1 and CDR2: SNHLY and FYNNEI. The CDR3 sequence is CASSGLAGGLWTGELFF. Here the CDR3 DNA reads TGTGCCAGCAGTGGACTAGCGGGGGGGCTATGGACCGGGGAGCTGTTTTTT.

The chain employs TRBV28 and TRBJ2-1, with D tentatively TRBD2 (7 bases). CDR1 and CDR2 from the germline V gene are MDHEN and SYDVKM. Trimming took off 1 base at V and 9 bases at J, with 13 bases between the two ends. This CDR3 region has 14 residues. In nucleotides, the CDR3 is TGTGCCAGCAGTTTATTGGGGGGGGCGGTTGAGCAGTTCTTC. It encodes CASSLLGGAVEQFF.

This chain joins TRBV7-9 and TRBJ2-3; the D is unclear. Between the trimmed V and J ends, which lost 5 bases and 4 bases, there was a span of 19 bases. The germline gives CDR1 SEHNR, CDR2 FQNEAQ (reference sequence). The CDR3 is made up of 16 amino acids. DNA of the CDR3: TGTGCCAGCAGCCATAGGGCTAGGATTGGCGCAGATACGCAGTATTTT. Translating it yields CASSHRARIGADTQYF.

The gene calls are TRBV5-6 and TRBJ2-7, with no clear D. The germline V gene has CDR1 SGHDT and CDR2 YYEEEE. CDR3 length: 12 amino acids. With 0 bases removed from V and 1 base from J, the gap between germline ends came to 2 bases. As DNA, the CDR3 is TGTGCCAGCAGCTTGGTTTCCTACGAGCAGTACTTC. Translated: CASSLVSYEQYF. Full variable domain (outside the CDR3, taken from reference TRBV5-6 and TRBJ2-7): DAGVTQSPTHLIKTRGQQVTLRCSPKSGHDTVSWYQQALGQGPQFIFQYYEEEERQRGNFPDRFSGHQFPNYSSELNVNALLLGDSALYLCASSLVSYEQYFGPGTRLTVT.

The chain uses TRBV7-9 and TRBJ2-1; unclear D gene. Germline V gene lookup returns CDR1 SEHNR and CDR2 FQNEAQ (reference sequence). This CDR3 comprises 16 residues. Trimming removed 1 base from V and 0 bases from J, with 10 bases in between. The CDR3 DNA reads as TGTGCCAGCAGCTTAGACGTCTTCCCCTCCTACAATGAGCAGTTCTTC. It specifies CASSLDVFPSYNEQFF.

This chain connects TRBV5-6 to TRBJ1-5; D is ambiguous. The CDR3 is made up of 15 amino acids. Trimming removed 2 bases from V and 0 bases from J, with 9 bases in between. Looked up from germline, CDR1 is SGHDT and CDR2 is YYEEEE. CDR3 protein: CASSFRGNSNQPQHF. The CDR3, as DNA: TGTGCCAGCAGCTTTCGGGGTAATAGCAATCAGCCCCAGCATTTT.

This clone was detected only once. The rearrangement links TRBV19 to TRBJ1-5; D remains unclear. CDR1 is LNHDA, CDR2 SQIVND, per germline (reference sequence). The CDR3 extends over 17 amino acids. V was cut by 8 bases and J by 0 bases, with 20 bases left in between. The CDR3 DNA sequence: TGTGCCAGTCGTCAAGCTGGAGGGCTACATAGCAATCAGCCCCAGCATTTT. Its translation is CASRQAGGLHSNQPQHF.

The rearrangement links TRBV19 to TRBJ2-3, with 14 bases that match TRBD2. Germline V gene lookup returns CDR1 LNHDA and CDR2 SQIVND (reference sequence). CDR3 length: 18 residues. The ends lost 7 bases at V and 4 bases at J; junction bases unmatched: 13. The CDR3 DNA sequence: TGTGCCAGTATGCAACCGGGACTAGCGGGAGAATTGGCAGATACGCAGTATTTT. Translated, it gives CASMQPGLAGELADTQYF. The complete variable domain, with remaining parts taken from reference TRBV19 and TRBJ2-3, reads DGGITQSPKYLFRKEGQNVTLSCEQNLNHDAMYWYRQDPGQGLRLIYYSQIVNDFQKGDIAEGYSVSREKKESFPLTVTSAQKNPTAFYLCASMQPGLAGELADTQYFGPGTRLTVL.

This clone was observed a handful of times. This sequence joins TRBV6-2 or TRBV6-3 and TRBJ1-2; D might be TRBD1 (5 bases). Germline assignment: CDR1 MNHEY and CDR2 SVGEGT. The CDR3 spans 16 residues. The V gene lost 4 bases and the J gene lost 3 bases, with 18 bases spanning the gap. The CDR3 reads CASSSYSLRDDYGYTF. DNA for the CDR3: TGTGCCAGCAGTTCTTATAGTCTCCGGGACGACTATGGCTACACCTTC.

The chain uses TRBV4-2 and TRBJ1-1; 7 bases are shared with TRBD1. This CDR3 is 17 amino acids long. Germline V gene sequence: CDR1 LGHNA, CDR2 YNFKEQ. J gave up 5 bases and V 2 bases, and 14 bases lay outside the gene matches. The CDR3, as DNA: TGTGCCAGCAGCCAACGTCCTCAACAGGGGCGAGGAACTGAAGCTTTCTTT. As protein: CASSQRPQQGRGTEAFF.

The chain is built from TRBV19 and TRBJ1-5, with 10 bases matching TRBD1. The germline V gene has CDR1 LNHDA and CDR2 SQIVND (reference sequence). V shed 4 bases, J shed 5 bases, and the junction held 2 bases outside the gene matches. The CDR3 contains 14 residues. The CDR3 nucleotides read TGTGCCAGTAGTAAAGGGACAGGGGATCAGCCCCAGCATTTT. Residues: CASSKGTGDQPQHF. Supplemented by reference TRBV19 and TRBJ1-5, the full variable domain reads DGGITQSPKYLFRKEGQNVTLSCEQNLNHDAMYWYRQDPGQGLRLIYYSQIVNDFQKGDIAEGYSVSREKKESFPLTVTSAQKNPTAFYLCASSKGTGDQPQHFGDGTRLSIL.

The chain uses TRBV9 and TRBJ2-7; D gene uncertain. V lost 1 base to trimming and J lost 3 bases, with 8 bases between them. This CDR3 contains 13 residues. Germline V gene sequence: CDR1 SGDLS, CDR2 YYNGEE. The CDR3 loop reads CASSVHDNYEQYF. The CDR3, as DNA: TGTGCCAGCAGCGTACACGACAACTACGAGCAGTACTTC. Variable domain in full (rest from reference TRBV9 and TRBJ2-7): DSGVTQTPKHLITATGQRVTLRCSPRSGDLSVYWYQQSLDQGLQFLIQYYNGEERAKGNILERFSAQQFPDLHSELNLSSLELGDSALYFCASSVHDNYEQYFGPGTRLTVT.